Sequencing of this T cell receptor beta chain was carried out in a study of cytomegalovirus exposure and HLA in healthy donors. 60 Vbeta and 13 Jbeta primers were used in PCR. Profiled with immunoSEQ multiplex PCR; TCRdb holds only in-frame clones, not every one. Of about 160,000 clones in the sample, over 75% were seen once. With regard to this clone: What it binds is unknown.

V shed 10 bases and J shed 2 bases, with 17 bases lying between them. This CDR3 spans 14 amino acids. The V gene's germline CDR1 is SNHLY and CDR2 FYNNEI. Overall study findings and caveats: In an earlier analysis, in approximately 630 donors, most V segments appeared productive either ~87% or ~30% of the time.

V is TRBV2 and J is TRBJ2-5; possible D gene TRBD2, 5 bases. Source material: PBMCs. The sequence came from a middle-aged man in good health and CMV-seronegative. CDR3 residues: CATPRGATQETQYF. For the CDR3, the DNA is TGTGCCACCCCTCGGGGAGCGACACAAGAGACCCAGTACTTC. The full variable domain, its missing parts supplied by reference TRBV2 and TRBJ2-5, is EPEVTQTPSHQVTQMGQEVILRCVPISNHLYFYWYRQILGQKVEFLVSFYNNEISEKSEIFDDQFSVERPDGSNFTLKIRSTKLEDSAMYFCATPRGATQETQYFGPGTRLLVL.